This passage covers 9 T cell receptor beta chains from one sample sequenced in a study of control samples from healthy donors and cancer patients. Measured with immunoSEQ multiplex PCR; TCRdb has only the in-frame clones, and not every one. The sample consists of roughly 450,000 clones, 75% to 95% of them appearing once. Specimen: PBMCs. All receptors come from a man in his forties with head and neck cancer.

As for this clone: Sequence at one end of the junction differs from germline and may be a read error. CDR3 amino acids: CASGIAGFRVEFYGYTF. The CDR3 region has the DNA TGTGCCAGTGGTATAGCCGGGTTCAGGGTCGAATTTTATGGCTACACCTTC. This rearrangement joins TRBV19 to TRBJ1-2; tentatively, D is TRBD1 (5 bases). The CDR3 covers 17 residues. From germline, CDR1 is LNHDA and CDR2 SQIVND (reference sequence).

The V gene is TRBV25-1, the J gene TRBJ2-7; 9 positions agree with TRBD2. With 4 bases clipped from V and 2 bases from J, the junction kept 9 bases outside the gene matches. Germline-derived CDR1 and CDR2 are MGHDK and SYGVNS. The CDR3 is 16 amino acids. CDR3 nucleotides: TGTGCCAGCAGTGGTCGAGAGGGACTAGCTACCTACGAGCAGTACTTC. As protein: CASSGREGLATYEQYF.

This sequence joins TRBV10-3 and TRBJ2-4, with 9 bases matching TRBD1. The CDR3 runs to 20 residues. In germline, CDR1 is ENHRY, CDR2 SYGVKD. J was trimmed by 0 bases and V by 4 bases; bases with no gene match: 16. The CDR3 sequence is CAISAGTGLGPGPAKNIQYF. CDR3 DNA sequence: TGTGCCATCAGTGCAGGGACAGGGTTAGGCCCAGGGCCAGCCAAAAACATTCAGTACTTC.

The V gene is TRBV7-8, the J gene TRBJ2-3; D remains unclear. The CDR3 has 15 residues. Germline lookup yields CDR1 SGHVS and CDR2 FQNEAQ. V dropped 5 bases and J dropped 0 bases, with 12 bases sitting between them. The CDR3 reads CASSPHVLSTDTQYF. CDR3 bases: TGTGCCAGCAGCCCCCACGTACTTAGCACAGATACGCAGTATTTT.

The chain combines TRBV7-3 with TRBJ2-7; D may be TRBD1 or TRBD2 (5 bases each). Between the trimmed V and J ends, which lost 5 bases and 3 bases, there was a span of 20 bases. CDR3 length: 16 amino acids. Germline V lookup: CDR1 SGHTA, CDR2 FQGTGA. The CDR3 here is CASSPTGTLNVYEQYF. DNA for the CDR3: TGTGCCAGCAGCCCAACCGGGACCCTAAATGTCTACGAGCAGTACTTC.

The chain carries TRBV5-4 and TRBJ2-7, with 8 nucleotides matching TRBD1. The CDR3 sequence is 17 residues long. V shed 0 bases and J 6 bases; nucleotides not matched to a gene: 14. From germline, CDR1 is SGHNT and CDR2 YYREEE (reference sequence). In DNA, the CDR3 is TGTGCCAGCAGCTTGGGAGGGTTACGGACAGGGTGGGGCGAGCAGTACTTC. Translated: CASSLGGLRTGWGEQYF.

This chain joins TRBV28 and TRBJ1-5; 7 bases match TRBD1. The trim removed 6 bases at V and 2 bases at J, leaving 7 bases unmatched. The CDR3 runs 15 residues. CDR1 and CDR2 (germline): MDHEN, SYDVKM. CDR3 protein: CASRTDRVGNQPQHF. In DNA form, the CDR3 reads TGTGCCAGCAGAACAGACAGGGTCGGCAATCAGCCCCAGCATTTT.

The chain couples TRBV18 to TRBJ1-1, with D possibly TRBD1 on 6 matching bases. Between the trimmed V and J ends, which lost 3 bases and 6 bases, there was a span of 20 bases. Germline V CDR1 and CDR2: KGHSH, LQKENI. This CDR3 is built from 16 residues. CDR3 nucleotides: TGTGCCAGCTCACCCGTTGGGGACAAAGTATACCCTGAAGCTTTCTTT. Encoded protein: CASSPVGDKVYPEAFF. The entire variable domain, with the rest obtained from reference TRBV18 and TRBJ1-1, is as follows: NAGVMQNPRHLVRRRGQEARLRCSPMKGHSHVYWYRQLPEEGLKFMVYLQKENIIDESGMPKERFSAEFPKEGPSILRIQQVVRGDSAAYFCASSPVGDKVYPEAFFGQGTRLTVV.

CDR3 nucleotide sequence: TGTGCCAGCAGTTACGGGACAGAAGAAAGTGGGTTCACCTTC. It specifies CASSYGTEESGFTF. The rearrangement joins TRBV6-6 to TRBJ1-2; 7 bases are a match to TRBD1. Unmatched junction bases numbered 13, after V lost 2 bases and J lost 13 bases. CDR1 MNHNY and CDR2 SVGAGI come from the germline V gene (reference sequence). The length of the CDR3 is 14 residues.